Listed below are T cell receptor beta chains from one sample, sequenced in a study of human T cells and chemical hapten exposure. TCRdb re-derived calls from the RACE reads in MiXCR, one entry per CDR3 protein. This table holds around 80,000 distinct CDR3 sequences, 7% to 9% found once. The sequenced sample was whole blood. Source of these receptors: a male donor in good health. Some clones in this sample may be carry-over from other donors' samples. Both conserved end residues are part of each CDR3. D genes are given only for firm matches. Clone size is not always given. Where it is, it says once, few, many or a class for expanded clones.

few | TRBJ2-7 | TRBD2 | TRBV6-5 | CASSYSGLAESSYEQYF | TGTGCCAGCAGTTACTCGGGTCTAGCGGAGAGCTCCTACGAGCAGTACTTC
few | TRBJ2-1 | NA | TRBV18 | CASSLAVNEQFF | TGTGCCAGCTCACTCGCAGTCAATGAGCAGTTCTTC
NA | TRBJ2-3 | TRBD2 | TRBV12-3/TRBV12-4 | CASRGLAGDSGTDTQYF | TGTGCCAGCAGAGGACTAGCGGGAGATTCGGGCACAGATACGCAGTATTTT
NA | TRBJ2-2 | NA | TRBV5-1 | CASSSKINRDTGELFF | TGCGCCAGCAGCTCCAAGATTAACAGGGACACCGGGGAGCTGTTTTTT
many | TRBJ2-3 | NA | TRBV20-1 | CSARAPRPTDTQYF | TGCAGTGCTAGAGCCCCCCGGCCCACAGATACGCAGTATTTT
NA | TRBJ1-5 | NA | TRBV29-1 | CSVGGGYGNQPQHF | TGCAGCGTTGGAGGAGGGTACGGCAATCAGCCCCAGCATTTT
once | TRBJ2-1 | TRBD2 | TRBV7-6 | CASSSGGGSYNEQFF | TGTGCCAGCAGCTCCGGCGGGGGTTCCTACAATGAGCAGTTCTTC
NA | TRBJ2-1 | TRBD1 | TRBV7-6 | CASSSLTGVNEQFF | TGTGCCAGCAGCTCCCTGACAGGGGTAAATGAGCAGTTCTTC
few | TRBJ2-1 | TRBD2 | TRBV13 | CASSLQAGGPSYNEQFF | TGTGCCAGCAGCTTACAGGCGGGAGGGCCCTCCTACAATGAGCAGTTCTTC
NA | TRBJ2-2 | NA | TRBV6-2/TRBV6-3 | CASSYFSRANTGELFF | TGTGCCAGCAGTTATTTCAGCAGGGCGAACACCGGGGAGCTGTTTTTT
NA | TRBJ1-1 | NA | TRBV12-3/TRBV12-4 | CASSLSLNTEAFF | TGTGCCAGCAGTTTATCCCTGAACACTGAAGCTTTCTTT
few | TRBJ1-6 | NA | TRBV6-2/TRBV6-3 | CASSPGTRNNSPLHF | TGTGCCAGCAGTCCCGGGACGAGGAATAATTCACCCCTCCACTTT
many | TRBJ2-3 | NA | TRBV10-1 | CASSPGTPTDTQYF | TGCGCCAGCAGTCCCGGGACCCCAACAGATACGCAGTATTTT
few | TRBJ2-7 | NA | TRBV20-1 | CSARGPEGIYEQYF | TGCAGTGCTAGAGGCCCGGAAGGGATCTACGAGCAGTACTTC
many | TRBJ1-1 | NA | TRBV9 | CASSVGPTGLGTEAFF | TGTGCCAGCAGCGTAGGCCCCACAGGGCTAGGGACTGAAGCTTTCTTT
many | TRBJ2-3 | TRBD1 | TRBV11-1 | CASSRRDRGSADTQYF | TGTGCCAGCAGTAGAAGGGACAGGGGGTCCGCAGATACGCAGTATTTT
NA | TRBJ1-1 | NA | TRBV27 | CASNKKEMNTEAFF | TGTGCCAGCAACAAAAAGGAAATGAACACTGAAGCTTTCTTT
NA | TRBJ2-7 | TRBD2 | TRBV5-4 | CASSGGLVGEQYF | TGTGCCAGCAGCGGGGGACTAGTCGGGGAGCAGTACTTC
many | TRBJ2-3 | NA | TRBV12-3/TRBV12-4 | CASSAGDQDTQYF | TGTGCCAGCAGCGCCGGAGATCAAGATACGCAGTATTTT
NA | TRBJ2-5 | NA | TRBV12-3/TRBV12-4 | CASSLRGRETQYF | TGTGCCAGCAGTTTGCGCGGCCGTGAGACCCAGTACTTC
NA | TRBJ2-1 | NA | TRBV12-3/TRBV12-4 | CASRPRYNEQFF | TGTGCCAGCAGACCCAGGTACAATGAGCAGTTCTTC
NA | TRBJ1-5 | NA | TRBV4-1 | CAGSQVESNQPQHF | TGCGCCGGCAGCCAAGTAGAGAGCAATCAGCCCCAGCATTTT
few | TRBJ1-4 | NA | TRBV15 | CATSRDLSEKLFF | TGTGCCACCAGCAGAGATCTCAGTGAAAAACTGTTTTTT
many | TRBJ1-1 | TRBD1 | TRBV5-1 | CASSLGETGGKLTTEAFF | TGCGCCAGCAGCTTGGGGGAAACAGGGGGCAAACTTACGACTGAAGCTTTCTTT
NA | TRBJ1-2 | NA | TRBV20-1 | CSASQSYGYTF | TGCAGTGCTAGTCAGTCCTATGGCTACACCTTC
many | TRBJ1-4 | TRBD1 | TRBV20-1 | CSARWTGGAIHEKLFF | TGCAGTGCTAGATGGACAGGGGGCGCGATCCATGAAAAACTGTTTTTT
NA | TRBJ1-1 | NA | TRBV15 | CATSRGEENTEAFF | TGTGCCACCAGCAGAGGGGAGGAGAACACTGAAGCTTTCTTT
few | TRBJ2-7 | NA | TRBV5-1 | CASSLGLSRLTEQYF | TGCGCCAGCAGCTTGGGTCTGTCGAGACTTACCGAGCAGTACTTC
few | TRBJ1-1 | NA | TRBV15 | CATSSGDSGHTEAFF | TGTGCCACCAGCAGCGGGGATAGTGGGCACACTGAAGCTTTCTTT
NA | TRBJ1-4 | TRBD1 | TRBV2 | CASRPGQGASNEKLFF | TGTGCCAGCAGACCCGGACAGGGGGCTTCTAATGAAAAACTGTTTTTT
NA | TRBJ2-3 | NA | TRBV10-3 | CAISESRSDTQYF | TGTGCCATCAGTGAGTCACGTTCAGATACGCAGTATTTT
many | TRBJ1-4 | NA | TRBV2 | CASNLNEKLFF | TGTGCCAGCAATTTAAATGAAAAACTGTTTTTT
NA | TRBJ2-7 | NA | TRBV5-6 | CASSLGRSPYEQYF | TGTGCCAGCAGCTTGGGTAGGTCCCCCTACGAGCAGTACTTC
NA | TRBJ1-5 | NA | TRBV15 | CATSRDRGAGGLRAQHF | TGTGCCACCAGCAGAGATAGGGGCGCGGGGGGTCTGAGGGCCCAGCATTTT
few | TRBJ1-6 | NA | TRBV7-9 | CASSLATGIGNNSPLHF | TGTGCCAGCAGCTTAGCTACAGGGATCGGGAATAATTCACCCCTCCACTTT
few | TRBJ2-1 | NA | TRBV29-1 | CSVVSSTEQFF | TGCAGCGTCGTTTCTAGCACTGAGCAGTTCTTC
few | TRBJ1-5 | TRBD1 | TRBV6-6 | CASSYSRDRGSNQPQHF | TGTGCCAGCAGTTACTCCCGGGACAGGGGGAGCAATCAGCCCCAGCATTTT
many | TRBJ1-4 | TRBD1 | TRBV29-1 | CSVGDRGHEKLFF | TGCAGCGTTGGAGACAGGGGTCATGAAAAACTGTTTTTT
NA | TRBJ2-1 | NA | TRBV5-4 | CAILRGNEQFF | TGTGCCATCCTCAGGGGCAATGAGCAGTTCTTC
NA | TRBJ1-5 | NA | TRBV12-3/TRBV12-4 | CASNPGYQPQHF | TGTGCCAGCAACCCAGGGTATCAGCCCCAGCATTTT
NA | TRBJ1-1 | TRBD1 | TRBV27 | CASSPTGGDLGPTEAFF | TGTGCCAGCAGTCCAACAGGGGGCGATTTGGGGCCCACTGAAGCTTTCTTT
few | TRBJ1-5 | NA | TRBV6-2/TRBV6-3 | CASRQRNQPQHF | TGTGCCAGCAGGCAGAGAAATCAGCCCCAGCATTTT
many | TRBJ2-1 | TRBD2 | TRBV27 | CASSLTGTRDWPGFF | TGTGCCAGCAGTTTGACCGGGACTAGGGATTGGCCGGGGTTCTTC
few | TRBJ2-2 | NA | TRBV4-2 | CASSPQTASSTGELFF | TGTGCCAGCAGCCCACAAACGGCTAGCAGTACCGGGGAGCTGTTTTTT
few | TRBJ1-1 | NA | TRBV2 | CASSDGLNTEAFF | TGTGCCAGCAGTGACGGGTTGAACACTGAAGCTTTCTTT
many | TRBJ1-5 | TRBD1 | TRBV4-3 | CASSQDHTGVVQPQHF | TGCGCCAGCAGCCAAGACCATACAGGGGTTGTGCAGCCCCAGCATTTT
NA | TRBJ2-5 | TRBD2 | TRBV6-1 | CASTPGLAGEETQYF | TGTGCCAGCACTCCGGGACTAGCGGGAGAGGAGACCCAGTACTTC
NA | TRBJ1-1 | NA | TRBV14 | CASSRGAYTEAFF | TGTGCCAGCAGCCGGGGTGCGTACACTGAAGCTTTCTTT
many | TRBJ2-3 | NA | TRBV5-1 | CASSLEVDTQYF | TGCGCCAGCAGCTTGGAGGTTGATACGCAGTATTTT
few | TRBJ2-5 | NA | TRBV5-1 | CASSENQGGETQYF | TGCGCCAGCAGCGAGAACCAGGGGGGAGAGACCCAGTACTTC
NA | TRBJ1-1 | TRBD1 | TRBV7-9 | CASSRGQGTEAFF | TGTGCCAGCAGCCGGGGACAGGGGACTGAAGCTTTCTTT
NA | TRBJ2-7 | NA | TRBV10-3 | CAIGYEQYF | TGTGCCATCGGGTACGAGCAGTACTTC
NA | TRBJ2-1 | NA | TRBV6-5 | CASSSGTRPQFF | TGTGCCAGCAGTTCAGGGACGCGCCCGCAGTTCTTC
few | TRBJ2-5 | TRBD1 | TRBV20-1 | CSASPGQDGETQYF | TGCAGTGCCTCGCCGGGACAGGACGGAGAGACCCAGTACTTC
many | TRBJ2-7 | TRBD1 | TRBV2 | CASSLSRTGYSYEQYF | TGTGCCAGCAGTCTGTCCCGGACAGGGTACTCATACGAGCAGTACTTC
NA | TRBJ1-1 | NA | TRBV5-1 | CASRVNGARNTEAFF | TGCGCCAGCAGAGTGAATGGGGCCAGGAACACTGAAGCTTTCTTT